Listed below are T cell receptor beta chains from one sample, sequenced in a study of cytomegalovirus exposure and HLA in healthy donors. Libraries were prepared by immunoSEQ multiplex PCR; TCRdb keeps only in-frame clonotypes and omits some of them. Of nearly 200,000 clones in the sample, 77% were seen once. The sample was PBMCs. The receptors stem from a woman in her thirties in good health and CMV-seropositive. The CDR3 runs from the conserved cysteine through the conserved F or W.

cdr3_length	v_call	j_call	cdr3_aa
16	TRBV5-1	TRBJ2-3	CASSLVVAGGADTQYF
16	TRBV5-4	TRBJ2-1	CASSLEAGTSGRGQFF
15	TRBV9	TRBJ2-1	CASSPATLFAGEQFF
11	TRBV30	TRBJ2-1	CAWGRDGRIVF
15	TRBV5-4	TRBJ2-3	CASSLVAGLTDTQYF
14	TRBV28	TRBJ1-2	CASSFVKAGVGYTF
15	TRBV9	TRBJ2-3	CASSVEGTRTDTQYF
13	TRBV11-2	TRBJ1-1	CASSPASRTEAFF
14	TRBV9	TRBJ2-3	CASSVAEETDTQYF
15	TRBV10-3	TRBJ1-1	CAISESTRGQTEAFF
17	TRBV9	TRBJ2-1	CASSAPKGREGRNEQFF
17	TRBV4-3	TRBJ2-2	CASSHWAGRINTGELFF
13	TRBV29-1	TRBJ2-7	CSVKVSGNREQYF
15	TRBV14	TRBJ1-4	CASSQFSATNEKLFF
15	TRBV25-1	TRBJ2-7	CASSEPGQDSYEQYF
15	TRBV28	TRBJ1-3	CASSPGTASGNTIYF
16	TRBV29-1	TRBJ2-7	CSVERLAGPTSYEQYF
15	TRBV28	TRBJ2-1	CASSLQVIRYNEQFF
15	TRBV28	TRBJ2-7	CASSFQGAGYYEQYF
16	TRBV29-1	TRBJ2-1	CSVLRLAGSSYNEQFF
14	TRBV5-4	TRBJ2-5	CASSYSGGTETQYF
18	TRBV7-2	TRBJ2-7	CASSLSGTWRVRIYEQYF
16	TRBV27	TRBJ2-2	CASSLLARTSPGELFF